The clone carrying this TCR beta chain was observed a handful of times. Construction of the TCR beta libraries employed iRepertoire HTBI primers in conjunction with Arm-PCR of CDR3 regions. TCRdb fed the multiplex PCR reads into MiXCR, producing one record per CDR3 protein. The sample carries about 470,000 distinct CDR3 sequences, around 20% recorded once. Time point indicated: persistent/refractory GD, antithyroid drugs over 5 years with positive TRAb. From RNA extracted from PBMCs, the TCR library was made. Criteria from the American Thyroid Association guidelines were applied to diagnose Graves' disease. The sample belongs to a study of regulatory T cells in long-lasting Graves disease. Study at large: Persistent Graves' disease required over 5 years of antithyroid drugs and positive TSH receptor antibodies.

With 1 base clipped from V and 5 bases from J, the junction kept 8 bases outside the gene matches. Germline values: CDR1 MDHEN, CDR2 SYDVKM. The CDR3 loop spans 16 amino acids. This sample comprised peripheral blood mononuclear cells (PBMCs), obtained when the disease was refractory, from a patient treated with antithyroid drugs. This sequence joins TRBV28 and TRBJ2-3, with 8 bases that match TRBD1. The source of this sequence is a female donor with Graves disease. Written as DNA, the CDR3 is TGTGCCAGCAGTTTATTTGGGACAGGCGTGGGAGATACGCAGTATTTT. This codes for CASSLFGTGVGDTQYF.